The subject of this entry is one TCR beta chain. The antigen is unknown. The data were taken from a study of cytomegalovirus exposure and HLA in healthy donors. Study conclusions and caveats: TCR beta chains numbering some 160 were designated cytomegalovirus-associated.

It was the approximately 130-subject validation cohort, separate from the roughly 700-subject first cohort, to which the donors belonged. Profiled with immunoSEQ multiplex PCR; TCRdb holds only in-frame clones, not every one. Of about 44,000 clones in the sample, over 85% were seen once. This CDR3 region has 15 residues. Germline loops: CDR1 SNHLY, CDR2 FYNNEI. The V and J ends lost 1 base and 0 bases respectively, with 8 bases between them. The source of this sequence is a woman between 18 and 29 years old in good health and CMV-seronegative. What was sequenced was PBMCs. The chain employs TRBV2 and TRBJ2-3; TRBD1 might be the D (5 bases). CDR3 residues: CASSEEGFSTDTQYF. The CDR3 nucleotides read TGTGCCAGCAGTGAAGAGGGGTTTAGCACAGATACGCAGTATTTT.